This T cell receptor (beta chain) was identified during a study of shared clonotypes between healthy human individuals. Study overall: Researchers assigned three CD4 naive, three CD4 memory, two CD8 naive and one CD8 memory plate to each donor.

Regarding this clone: Its cognate antigen is unknown.

Produced via immunoSEQ multiplex PCR; TCRdb's table is partial and in-frame only. The sample holds roughly 680,000 clones, about two thirds seen once. HIV-negative, healthy adults without recent acute infections or vaccinations were the donors. Points from the study as a whole: Clonotypes that were shared across a handful of donors made up about 4.5% of naive CD4 clonotypes.

This CDR3 has 16 amino acids. CDR1 is SNHLY and CDR2 is FYNNEI in the germline V gene. Trimming removed 0 bases from V and 4 bases from J, with 12 bases in between. The receptor was isolated from a woman aged 25 to 45 in good health. Sequenced material: memory CD4+ T cells sorted from blood. The sample's subset: CD45RA-negative fraction. J is TRBJ2-2 and V is TRBV2, with a weak D call TRBD1 (6 bases). The CDR3 protein is CASSEAVGASTGELFF. In DNA, the CDR3 is TGTGCCAGCAGTGAAGCTGTGGGGGCGAGCACCGGGGAGCTGTTTTTT. Full variable domain (missing parts from reference TRBV2 and TRBJ2-2): EPEVTQTPSHQVTQMGQEVILRCVPISNHLYFYWYRQILGQKVEFLVSFYNNEISEKSEIFDDQFSVERPDGSNFTLKIRSTKLEDSAMYFCASSEAVGASTGELFFGEGSRLTVL.